In this sample, the clone carrying this T cell receptor (beta chain) turned up a few times. Its target is not known. This specimen belongs to a study of T cells after yellow fever vaccination. Study details: Researchers used SMART-Seq v4 Ultra Low Input to prepare fractions that had low cell numbers. Study-wide findings and caveats: Subsequent to the booster, the majority of primary-vaccination clones reappeared (around 95% CD4, 88% CD8). Though it reached lower strength, the secondary response hit its peak faster, day 5 versus 15.

TCRdb reprocessed the 5' RACE reads via MiXCR and lists one record per CDR3 protein. The sample carries around 320,000 distinct CDR3 sequences, around 4.5% recorded once. Germline lookup yields CDR1 SGHTA and CDR2 FQGNSA. V lost 5 bases, J lost 7 bases, and 15 bases lay in between. The CDR3 covers 14 residues. The sequence was collected from a man between 18 and 29 years old who received the YFV17D yellow fever vaccine. This sample comprised PBMCs, obtained 15 days after the yellow fever booster vaccination. This chain links TRBV7-2 with TRBJ1-5, with D perhaps matching TRBD1 (5 bases). The CDR3 DNA reads as TGTGCCAGCAGCGACCGGGACCACCTCCAGCCCCAGCATTTT. Encoded protein: CASSDRDHLQPQHF.